The rows below give T cell receptor beta chains drawn from one sample of a study of Ad26.COV2.S vaccination and SARS-CoV-2 variants. Produced via immunoSEQ multiplex PCR; TCRdb's table is partial and in-frame only. Among some 640,000 clones, roughly 90% were seen once, and the ten largest hold approximately 1.5%. The sample consisted of peripheral blood, taken in a trial of Ad26.COV2.S vaccine versus placebo. Receptors originate from a person aged 18-60 years who received the Ad26.COV2.S COVID-19 vaccine or a placebo. Each CDR3 is given with its conserved first and last residue. The D gene is left open where the match is weak. Clone size appears in some rows only: once, few, many, or a class for an expanded clone.

v_gene: TRBV7-8
j_gene: TRBJ2-7
d_gene: TRBD2
abundance: .
CDR3nt: TGTGCCAGCAGTCCCAGCGGGAGGGCCCTCTACGAGCAGTACTTC
CDR3aa: CASSPSGRALYEQYF

v_gene: TRBV3-1/TRBV3-2
j_gene: TRBJ1-1
d_gene: TRBD1
abundance: .
CDR3nt: TGTGCCAGCAGCCAAAGGGGGCCGGGGAACACTGAAGCTTTCTTT
CDR3aa: CASSQRGPGNTEAFF

v_gene: TRBV2
j_gene: TRBJ2-2
d_gene: .
abundance: .
CDR3nt: TGTGCCAGCAACCCACAGGGAGCGAACACCGGGGAGCTGTTTTTT
CDR3aa: CASNPQGANTGELFF

v_gene: TRBV21-1
j_gene: TRBJ1-5
d_gene: .
abundance: .
CDR3nt: TGTGCCAGCAGCAAATGGGGACAGGAGTTTAATCAGCCCCAGCATTTT
CDR3aa: CASSKWGQEFNQPQHF

v_gene: TRBV19
j_gene: TRBJ2-2
d_gene: .
abundance: .
CDR3nt: TGTGCCAGTATGTGGCAGGAGGGCACCGGGGAGCTGTTTTTT
CDR3aa: CASMWQEGTGELFF

v_gene: TRBV5-1
j_gene: TRBJ1-5
d_gene: .
abundance: .
CDR3nt: TGCGCCAGCAGCTCCGACGGATATCAGCCCCAGCATTTT
CDR3aa: CASSSDGYQPQHF

v_gene: TRBV24-1
j_gene: TRBJ2-5
d_gene: .
abundance: once
CDR3nt: TGTGCCACCAGCGCCCCGGGGTTTGGGACCCAGTACTTC
CDR3aa: CATSAPGFGTQYF

v_gene: TRBV6-5
j_gene: TRBJ1-5
d_gene: .
abundance: .
CDR3nt: TGTGCCAGCAGCCCCCGGCGGGACAATCAGCCCCAGCATTTT
CDR3aa: CASSPRRDNQPQHF

v_gene: TRBV30
j_gene: TRBJ1-4
d_gene: .
abundance: .
CDR3nt: TGTGCCTGGAGTGTGGAGAGAACTAATGAAAAACTGTTTTTT
CDR3aa: CAWSVERTNEKLFF

v_gene: TRBV2
j_gene: TRBJ1-6
d_gene: .
abundance: .
CDR3nt: TGTGCCAGCATTGGTCCCGGACACAGCTATAATTCACCCCTCCACTTT
CDR3aa: CASIGPGHSYNSPLHF

v_gene: TRBV18
j_gene: TRBJ1-1
d_gene: .
abundance: .
CDR3nt: TGTGCCAGCTCACCCCTCGGACAGCCGAACACTGAAGCTTTCTTT
CDR3aa: CASSPLGQPNTEAFF

v_gene: TRBV7-3
j_gene: TRBJ2-2
d_gene: .
abundance: .
CDR3nt: TGTGCCAGCAGCTTAAGGCCCACCGGGGAGCTGTTTTTT
CDR3aa: CASSLRPTGELFF

v_gene: TRBV7-2
j_gene: TRBJ2-7
d_gene: TRBD2
abundance: .
CDR3nt: TGTGCCAGCAGCAAGAGCGGGGGGCCGGATTACGAGCAGTACTTC
CDR3aa: CASSKSGGPDYEQYF

v_gene: TRBV7-2
j_gene: TRBJ1-3
d_gene: .
abundance: .
CDR3nt: TGTGCCAGCAGCGTACAGGGCCCTGGAAACACCATATATTTT
CDR3aa: CASSVQGPGNTIYF

v_gene: TRBV2
j_gene: TRBJ1-5
d_gene: TRBD1
abundance: once
CDR3nt: TGTGCCATCGGACAGGAGTATAATCAGCCCCAGCATTTT
CDR3aa: CAIGQEYNQPQHF

v_gene: TRBV3-1/TRBV3-2
j_gene: TRBJ2-3
d_gene: TRBD2
abundance: .
CDR3nt: TGTGCCAGCAGCTCCCATGGGGCTAGCGGGAGCACCTCCAAAGTTACGCAGTATTTT
CDR3aa: CASSSHGASGSTSKVTQYF

v_gene: TRBV18
j_gene: TRBJ1-1
d_gene: .
abundance: .
CDR3nt: TGTGCCAGCTCACCGTTTAGCAGGGACACTGAAGCTTTCTTT
CDR3aa: CASSPFSRDTEAFF

v_gene: TRBV5-1
j_gene: TRBJ2-7
d_gene: TRBD1
abundance: .
CDR3nt: TGCGCCAGCAGCACCCCCGGGACAGGGGCCCTTAACTACGAGCAGTACTTC
CDR3aa: CASSTPGTGALNYEQYF

v_gene: TRBV24-1
j_gene: TRBJ2-1
d_gene: .
abundance: .
CDR3nt: TGTGCCGCCTCGCTCCCAGGGGCCTCCTACAATGAGCAGTTCTTC
CDR3aa: CAASLPGASYNEQFF

v_gene: TRBV6-5
j_gene: TRBJ2-3
d_gene: .
abundance: .
CDR3nt: TGTGCCAGCAGTTATGGGAACGCGCCAGATACGCAGTATTTT
CDR3aa: CASSYGNAPDTQYF

v_gene: TRBV20-1
j_gene: TRBJ2-2
d_gene: .
abundance: .
CDR3nt: TGCAGTGCTGAGGTGGCCGGGGAGCTGTTTTTT
CDR3aa: CSAEVAGELFF

v_gene: TRBV14
j_gene: TRBJ1-2
d_gene: .
abundance: many
CDR3nt: TGTGCCAGCAGCCAAGATTTACGGGATGGCTACACCTTC
CDR3aa: CASSQDLRDGYTF

v_gene: TRBV10-2
j_gene: TRBJ1-1
d_gene: .
abundance: .
CDR3nt: TGCGCCAGCAGCGAACAGGGTAACACTGAAGCTTTCTTT
CDR3aa: CASSEQGNTEAFF

v_gene: TRBV6-2/TRBV6-3
j_gene: TRBJ1-1
d_gene: .
abundance: .
CDR3nt: TGTGCCAGCAGCCAGACGAGGAACACTGAAGCTTTCTTT
CDR3aa: CASSQTRNTEAFF

v_gene: TRBV19
j_gene: TRBJ1-6
d_gene: .
abundance: .
CDR3nt: TGTGCCAGTAGTTTTCTCGTGGGGACCCTCCACTTT
CDR3aa: CASSFLVGTLHF

v_gene: TRBV3-1/TRBV3-2
j_gene: TRBJ1-1
d_gene: TRBD1
abundance: .
CDR3nt: TGTGCCAGCAGCCAAGGGGGGACAGGGAACACTGAAGCTTTCTTT
CDR3aa: CASSQGGTGNTEAFF

v_gene: TRBV4-1
j_gene: TRBJ1-1
d_gene: .
abundance: .
CDR3nt: TGCGCCAGCAGCCAAGTTCCGGGGATGCCCACTGAAGCTTTCTTT
CDR3aa: CASSQVPGMPTEAFF